Listed below are T cell receptor beta chains from one sample, sequenced in a study of monozygotic twins with cystic fibrosis. Assay: immunoSEQ multiplex PCR; the TCRdb copy retains only in-frame clones and omits some. The data show some 10,000 clones, 97% to 99% seen once. Sequencing was performed on blood. These receptors were collected from a girl aged 2 to 10 with cystic fibrosis. The CDR3 runs from the conserved cysteine through the conserved F or W. Fields, in order: J gene, V gene, CDR3 protein.

TRBJ2-3 TRBV7-2 CASMRQALTDTQYF
TRBJ1-2 TRBV18 CASSPNPDSYTNYGYTF
TRBJ1-1 TRBV7-3 CASSFNIGMNTEAFF
TRBJ2-7 TRBV6-1 CASRYTYEQYF
TRBJ2-2 TRBV10-1 CASSNYPGGGRTGELFF
TRBJ2-1 TRBV5-1 CASSLFSNEQFF
TRBJ2-7 TRBV13 CASSPNFYEQYF
TRBJ2-2 TRBV19 CAAQRSGTSGAVNTGELFF
TRBJ2-7 TRBV6-1 CASSERRTYEQYF
TRBJ1-4 TRBV6-5 CASSPTGLGEKLFF
TRBJ1-1 TRBV5-4 CASSLLGVNTEAFF
TRBJ2-7 TRBV15 CATSREGPRTYEQYF
TRBJ1-1 TRBV2 CASSLTDRGGTEAFF
TRBJ1-2 TRBV18 CASSPSGAGGYTF
TRBJ1-2 TRBV7-6 CASSSGPGYGYTF
TRBJ1-2 TRBV6-6 CASNRGQVDYGYTF
TRBJ1-1 TRBV4-1 CASSQIQLTGNEAFF
TRBJ1-6 TRBV6-4 CASSLGAGNSPLHF
TRBJ1-2 TRBV10-3 CAISELTSYGYTF
TRBJ2-1 TRBV4-3 CASSQDNSGGYNEQFF
TRBJ2-1 TRBV19 CASSRRSGLSYNEQFF
TRBJ2-1 TRBV19 CASSQTIFEQFF
TRBJ1-1 TRBV18 CASSPPGRGTEAFF
TRBJ2-3 TRBV5-1 CASSLSRATDTQYF
TRBJ2-7 TRBV18 CASSRWGQTYEQYF
TRBJ2-3 TRBV6-1 CASSDKSGLAGGRGDTQYF
TRBJ1-2 TRBV2 CASTGLMGYTF
TRBJ2-7 TRBV18 CASSPPATGSHSYEQYF
TRBJ1-2 TRBV28 CASSPTGVGNGYTF